This T cell receptor beta chain came from a study of T cell repertoires in cytomegalovirus infection. Overall study findings and caveats: People with CMV and the relevant HLA were identified by cumulative public TCR beta family frequency. HLA-C-restricted CMV clonotypes gave the most frequent clonotype in two of eight donors.

TCRdb used MiXCR to reprocess the reads, holding one entry per CDR3 protein. The table records fewer than 400,000 distinct CDR3 sequences, about a sixth of them present only once. As to this clonotype: Its antigen is currently unknown.

The CDR3 runs to 12 residues. Trimming cost V 1 base and J 3 bases, with 3 bases left between them. Per germline, CDR1 LGHDT and CDR2 YNNKEL (reference sequence). The sequence was collected from a human donor in good health (CMV status not recorded). Some clones in this sample may be carry-over from other donors' samples. V usage is TRBV3-1 and J usage is TRBJ1-1; D remains unclear. Sequencing used PBMCs. The CDR3 sequence: CASSQVHTEAFF. Here the CDR3 DNA reads TGTGCCAGCAGCCAAGTACACACTGAAGCTTTCTTT.